A selection of T cell receptor beta chains follows, all from one sample in a study of cytomegalovirus exposure and HLA in healthy donors. Sequenced by immunoSEQ multiplex PCR; TCRdb stores in-frame clones only, minus some. The sample has roughly 98,000 clones; more than 60% are singletons. Sequencing used PBMCs. The source is a man younger than 30 in good health and CMV-seropositive. CDR3s include the opening cysteine and the closing phenylalanine or tryptophan. D genes are given only for firm matches. Not every row has a clone size; where given, it reads once, few, many or a size class.

d_gene | j_gene | v_gene | abundance | CDR3aa | CDR3nt
. | TRBJ2-1 | TRBV28 | few | CASSLAHRDNEQFF | TGTGCCAGCAGTTTGGCCCACAGGGACAATGAGCAGTTCTTC
. | TRBJ1-6 | TRBV7-9 | . | CASSLNGSPLHF | TGTGCCAGCAGCTTAAACGGTTCACCCCTCCACTTT
. | TRBJ2-2 | TRBV6-1 | . | CASSGKQITGELFF | TGTGCCAGCAGTGGTAAACAGATAACCGGGGAGCTGTTTTTT
. | TRBJ2-5 | TRBV6-5 | . | CASSYAGGGETQYF | TGTGCCAGCAGTTACGCCGGAGGCGGGGAGACCCAGTACTTC
TRBD1 | TRBJ2-1 | TRBV5-4 | few | CASSLEGAHNEQFF | TGTGCCAGCAGCTTGGAGGGGGCACACAATGAGCAGTTCTTC
TRBD2 | TRBJ2-5 | TRBV18 | . | CASSPSGLAGKETQYF | TGTGCCAGCTCACCATCGGGACTAGCGGGGAAAGAGACCCAGTACTTC
. | TRBJ1-6 | TRBV7-2 | few | CASSLDRDSPLHF | TGTGCCAGCAGCTTAGACAGGGATTCACCCCTCCACTTT
TRBD1 | TRBJ2-7 | TRBV28 | . | CASSGSGTDPYEQYF | TGTGCCAGCAGTGGATCCGGGACAGACCCCTACGAGCAGTACTTC
TRBD1 | TRBJ1-2 | TRBV9 | . | CASSPMTGDYGYTF | TGTGCCAGCAGCCCTATGACAGGGGACTATGGCTACACCTTC
TRBD2 | TRBJ2-3 | TRBV10-2 | . | CASSGGGTSGGSTDTQYF | TGCGCCAGCAGCGGAGGGGGGACTAGCGGGGGGAGCACAGATACGCAGTATTTT
TRBD1 | TRBJ2-7 | TRBV7-3 | . | CASSRDRGYEQYF | TGTGCCAGCAGCAGGGACAGGGGGTACGAGCAGTACTTC
TRBD2 | TRBJ2-3 | TRBV29-1 | . | CSVETGTSGGAPTDTQYF | TGCAGCGTTGAAACCGGGACTAGCGGGGGGGCCCCCACAGATACGCAGTATTTT
TRBD2 | TRBJ2-5 | TRBV13 | . | CASSLYGGLAGETQYF | TGTGCCAGCAGTCTTTACGGGGGACTAGCGGGAGAGACCCAGTACTTC
. | TRBJ1-3 | TRBV9 | few | CASSVRGFSTSGNTIYF | TGTGCCAGCAGCGTAAGAGGGTTCTCCACCTCTGGAAACACCATATATTTT
. | TRBJ2-5 | TRBV7-7 | . | CASSLLLAQGETQYF | TGTGCCAGCAGCTTACTGCTAGCGCAAGGGGAGACCCAGTACTTC
. | TRBJ2-3 | TRBV7-9 | once | CASSLITDTQYF | TGTGCCAGCAGCTTAATTACTGATACGCAGTATTTT
TRBD2 | TRBJ2-1 | TRBV30 | . | CAWSVWLAGNVEQFF | TGTGCCTGGAGTGTTTGGCTAGCGGGGAACGTTGAGCAGTTCTTC
TRBD1 | TRBJ2-3 | TRBV29-1 | . | CSVGTGTTSTDTQYF | TGCAGCGTCGGGACAGGAACCACTAGCACAGATACGCAGTATTTT
TRBD1 | TRBJ2-1 | TRBV6-1 | . | CASSGLRDRVPQWQFF | TGTGCCAGCAGTGGGCTCCGGGACAGGGTCCCTCAATGGCAGTTCTTC
TRBD1 | TRBJ2-3 | TRBV28 | once | CASSPGGDTQYF | TGTGCCAGCAGCCCAGGGGGAGATACGCAGTATTTT
. | TRBJ1-1 | TRBV7-3 | . | CASSLSSRGTEAFF | TGTGCCAGCAGCTTAAGTTCTCGGGGCACTGAAGCTTTCTTT
. | TRBJ2-6 | TRBV18 | . | CASSPTSSGANVLTF | TGTGCCAGCTCACCAACAAGCTCTGGGGCCAACGTCCTGACTTTC
. | TRBJ2-3 | TRBV4-2 | once | CASSQDRGGVADTQYF | TGTGCCAGCAGCCAAGATAGGGGGGGGGTGGCAGATACGCAGTATTTT
TRBD2 | TRBJ2-1 | TRBV2 | . | CASNGLAGGYNEQFF | TGTGCCAGCAATGGCCTAGCGGGGGGATACAATGAGCAGTTCTTC
. | TRBJ2-2 | TRBV27 | . | CASSPPRAAGELFF | TGTGCCAGCAGTCCCCCCAGGGCAGCCGGGGAGCTGTTTTTT
TRBD2 | TRBJ2-2 | TRBV30 | . | CAWSVLAGANTGELFF | TGTGCCTGGAGTGTACTAGCGGGGGCGAACACCGGGGAGCTGTTTTTT
TRBD1 | TRBJ2-7 | TRBV4-1 | . | CASSQEQGAYEQYF | TGCGCCAGCAGCCAAGAGCAGGGGGCCTACGAGCAGTACTTC
. | TRBJ2-5 | TRBV2 | . | CASSKEAATGTQYF | TGTGCCAGCAGTAAGGAGGCTGCAACGGGCACCCAGTACTTC
. | TRBJ1-2 | TRBV18 | . | CASSRGTLSGGYTF | TGTGCCAGCTCCCGCGGGACCCTGAGTGGGGGCTACACCTTC
TRBD1 | TRBJ1-1 | TRBV19 | . | CASSAPGGGLGQMNTEAFF | TGTGCCAGTAGTGCCCCGGGTGGGGGGCTGGGACAGATGAACACTGAAGCTTTCTTT
TRBD1 | TRBJ1-6 | TRBV4-1 | . | CASSQNSGTDPYSPLHF | TGCGCCAGCAGCCAAAACTCCGGGACAGACCCATATTCACCCCTCCACTTT
. | TRBJ2-5 | TRBV18 | few | CASSYDRDIFGETQYF | TGTGCCAGCTCCTACGACCGGGACATTTTTGGAGAGACCCAGTACTTC
TRBD2 | TRBJ2-3 | TRBV29-1 | . | CSVEDRGGRTDTQYF | TGCAGCGTTGAAGATCGGGGGGGCAGGACAGATACGCAGTATTTT
TRBD2 | TRBJ2-1 | TRBV30 | . | CAWSVVSWGGYNEQFF | TGTGCCTGGAGTGTGGTTTCGTGGGGGGGCTACAATGAGCAGTTCTTC
TRBD1 | TRBJ2-5 | TRBV10-3 | . | CAIRGQGAWETQYF | TGTGCCATCAGGGGACAGGGGGCTTGGGAGACCCAGTACTTC
TRBD2 | TRBJ2-1 | TRBV5-1 | . | CASSLDPGLAGGVVQFF | TGCGCCAGCAGCTTGGACCCCGGGCTAGCGGGGGGCGTAGTGCAGTTCTTC
. | TRBJ2-2 | TRBV4-1 | few | CASSSLLGRGSTGELFF | TGCGCCAGCAGCTCCCTTTTAGGAAGGGGGTCCACCGGGGAGCTGTTTTTT
TRBD1 | TRBJ2-7 | TRBV10-1 | . | CASSESAFMGTESSYEQYF | TGCGCCAGCAGTGAGTCGGCGTTTATGGGGACAGAGAGCTCCTACGAGCAGTACTTC
TRBD1 | TRBJ2-6 | TRBV19 | . | CASRPVQGTGANVLTF | TGTGCCAGTAGGCCGGTACAGGGGACTGGGGCCAACGTCCTGACTTTC
TRBD1 | TRBJ1-4 | TRBV2 | . | CASSGTGGAAEKLFF | TGTGCCAGCAGCGGAACAGGGGGCGCGGCTGAAAAACTGTTTTTT
TRBD1 | TRBJ1-2 | TRBV28 | . | CASSLPPGQQNYGYTF | TGTGCCAGCAGTTTACCCCCGGGACAGCAAAACTATGGCTACACCTTC
TRBD2 | TRBJ2-7 | TRBV6-5 | . | CASCRDASGGCEQYF | TGTGCCAGCTGCCGCGACGCTAGCGGGGGCTGCGAGCAGTACTTC
. | TRBJ2-3 | TRBV20-1 | few | CRAGPTDTQYF | TGCAGGGCGGGTCCCACAGATACGCAGTATTTT
TRBD1 | TRBJ1-1 | TRBV23-1 | few | CARVTGCVAEAFF | TGCGCCAGGGTGACAGGGTGTGTAGCTGAAGCTTTCTTT
. | TRBJ1-6 | TRBV6-5 | . | CASRAGQSDNSPLHF | TGTGCCAGCAGAGCCGGACAGTCTGATAATTCACCCCTCCACTTT
TRBD1 | TRBJ1-1 | TRBV5-6 | once | CASSLAWDRGSMNTEAFF | TGTGCCAGCAGCTTGGCCTGGGACAGGGGGTCTATGAACACTGAAGCTTTCTTT
TRBD1 | TRBJ2-7 | TRBV7-9 | few | CASSYPEGQSYEQYF | TGTGCCAGCAGCTACCCTGAGGGACAGAGCTACGAGCAGTACTTC
. | TRBJ2-7 | TRBV4-1 | . | CASSQQGSYEQYF | TGCGCCAGCAGCCAACAGGGATCCTACGAGCAGTACTTC
. | TRBJ2-7 | TRBV7-9 | . | CASSSNQGYEQYF | TGTGCCAGCAGCTCAAATCAGGGGTACGAGCAGTACTTC
. | TRBJ2-7 | TRBV28 | . | CASCPGLTYEQYF | TGTGCCAGCTGTCCAGGGCTTACCTACGAGCAGTACTTC
TRBD1 | TRBJ1-6 | TRBV7-9 | . | CASSSGQGRNSPLHF | TGTGCCAGCAGCTCTGGACAGGGCAGGAATTCACCCCTCCACTTT
. | TRBJ2-7 | TRBV9 | . | CASSKTLWSSYEQYF | TGTGCCAGCAGCAAAACTCTATGGTCCTCCTACGAGCAGTACTTC
. | TRBJ2-4 | TRBV6-1 | once | CASSGYRADAGNIQYF | TGTGCCAGCAGTGGGTACCGAGCGGACGCGGGGAACATTCAGTACTTC
. | TRBJ1-2 | TRBV4-1 | . | CASSQDRAGDGYTF | TGCGCCAGCAGCCAAGATCGGGCAGGGGATGGCTACACCTTC
. | TRBJ1-1 | TRBV9 | . | CASSVAPKNTEAFF | TGTGCCAGCAGCGTAGCCCCAAAGAACACTGAAGCTTTCTTT
TRBD1 | TRBJ2-5 | TRBV5-8 | . | CASSLGQGTAEETQYF | TGTGCCAGCAGCTTGGGACAGGGTACGGCCGAAGAGACCCAGTACTTC
TRBD2 | TRBJ2-7 | TRBV28 | . | CASSSPQKTSGYEQYF | TGTGCCAGCAGTTCCCCTCAAAAGACTAGCGGGTACGAGCAGTACTTC
TRBD1 | TRBJ1-1 | TRBV6-5 | . | CASRRGQGMRTEAFF | TGTGCCAGCAGGAGGGGACAGGGGATGCGCACTGAAGCTTTCTTT